This paragraph reports one T cell receptor beta chain. The data belong to a study of blood T cell repertoires in COVID-19. Study overall: From the United States, Italy and Spain came samples of acute and convalescent COVID-19. Sources were T cells, B-cell-depleted T cells, or PBMCs; the material itself was cDNA or gDNA.

Germline assignment: CDR1 SGDLS and CDR2 YYNGEE. The V end was cut by 4 bases, the J end by 0 bases, with 7 bases between. The length of the CDR3 is 13 residues. Sequencing was performed with immunoSEQ multiplex PCR; in TCRdb, only in-frame clones are kept and a portion is missing. The sample has a few hundred thousand clones, around four fifths seen once. Sequenced material: peripheral blood. This clonotype originated in a woman aged 45-60 years with acute or convalescent COVID-19. The gene calls are TRBV9 and TRBJ1-1, with unresolved D. CDR3 coding DNA: TGTGCCAGCAGCTTCGCAGTGAACACTGAAGCTTTCTTT. Its translation is CASSFAVNTEAFF. Combining the CDR3 with reference TRBV9 and TRBJ1-1 gives the whole variable domain DSGVTQTPKHLITATGQRVTLRCSPRSGDLSVYWYQQSLDQGLQFLIQYYNGEERAKGNILERFSAQQFPDLHSELNLSSLELGDSALYFCASSFAVNTEAFFGQGTRLTVV.